This TCR beta chain was recorded in a study of vaccination and CD4 T cells after COVID-19. Study-wide points: Rising from about 20 to 38, the median of SARS-CoV-2-reactive clonotypes did not change significantly.

To note about this clonotype: Its antigen is not identified.

Sequenced with the Oncomine TCR Beta short-read assay was DNA taken from cultured CD4+ T cells. From cultured CD4+ T cells, genomic DNA was extracted. TCRdb itself ran the PCR reads through MiXCR, one entry per CDR3 protein. The data hold 8,500 to 13,000 distinct CDR3 sequences, with about 41% observed a single time. This CDR3 spans 13 amino acids. V was trimmed by 5 bases and J by 4 bases, leaving 11 bases between them. Germline V gives CDR1 SGHTA, CDR2 FQGNSA. Treatment meaning: roughly 10-day PBMC culture with coronavirus spike peptide pools or control peptides (ViraFEST assay). ViraFEST relied on peptide pools to expand antigen-specific T cells; the TCRs were sequenced afterward. Replacement of half the medium with fresh IL-2 medium took place on days 3 and 7.

The sequenced sample was CD4+ T cells from blood, cultured in vitro, obtained after SARS-CoV-2 vaccination. V gene TRBV7-2 combines with J gene TRBJ1-2; no clear D. The source of this sequence is a human donor who had recovered from COVID-19. The CDR3 nucleotides are TGTGCCAGCAGCACTGGCCCCCTCTATGGCTACACCTTC. Protein product: CASSTGPLYGYTF.